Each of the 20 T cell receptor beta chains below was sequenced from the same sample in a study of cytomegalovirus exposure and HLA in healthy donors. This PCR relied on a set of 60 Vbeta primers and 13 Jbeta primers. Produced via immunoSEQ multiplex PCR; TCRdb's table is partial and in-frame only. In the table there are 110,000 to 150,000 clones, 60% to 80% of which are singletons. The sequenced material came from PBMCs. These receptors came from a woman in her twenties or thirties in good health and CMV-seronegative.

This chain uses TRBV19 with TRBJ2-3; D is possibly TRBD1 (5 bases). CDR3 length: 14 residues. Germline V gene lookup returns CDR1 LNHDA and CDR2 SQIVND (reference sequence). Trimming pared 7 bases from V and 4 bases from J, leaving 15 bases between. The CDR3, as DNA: TGTGCCAGTACGATAGGGGCCAAATCAGATACGCAGTATTTT. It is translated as CASTIGAKSDTQYF.

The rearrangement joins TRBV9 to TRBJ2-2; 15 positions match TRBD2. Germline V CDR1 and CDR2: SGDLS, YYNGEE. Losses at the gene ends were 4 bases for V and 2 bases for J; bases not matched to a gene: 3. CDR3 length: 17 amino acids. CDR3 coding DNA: TGTGCCAGCAGCTTGGGACTAGCGGGGGGAAACACCGGGGAGCTGTTTTTT. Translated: CASSLGLAGGNTGELFF.

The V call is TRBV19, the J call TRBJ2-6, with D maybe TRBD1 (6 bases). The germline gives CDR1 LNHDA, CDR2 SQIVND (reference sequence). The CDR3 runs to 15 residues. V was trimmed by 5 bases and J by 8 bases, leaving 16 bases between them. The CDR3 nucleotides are TGTGCCAGTAGTTCCTGGACAGAGGGCACCAACGTCCTGACTTTC. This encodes CASSSWTEGTNVLTF.

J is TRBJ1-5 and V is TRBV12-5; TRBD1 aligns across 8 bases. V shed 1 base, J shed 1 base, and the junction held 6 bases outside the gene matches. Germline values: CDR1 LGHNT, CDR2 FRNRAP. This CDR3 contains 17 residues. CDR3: CASGLGTGLESNQPQHF. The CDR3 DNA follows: TGTGCTAGTGGTTTGGGGACAGGGTTGGAAAGCAATCAGCCCCAGCATTTT.

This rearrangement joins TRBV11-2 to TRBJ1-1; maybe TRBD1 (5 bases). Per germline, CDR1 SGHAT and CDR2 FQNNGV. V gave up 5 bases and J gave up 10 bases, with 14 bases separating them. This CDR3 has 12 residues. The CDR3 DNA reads TGTGCCAGCAGCAGAACAGGCGGGGTAGCTTTCTTT. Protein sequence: CASSRTGGVAFF. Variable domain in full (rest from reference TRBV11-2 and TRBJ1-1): EAGVAQSPRYKIIEKRQSVAFWCNPISGHATLYWYQQILGQGPKLLIQFQNNGVVDDSQLPKDRFSAERLKGVDSTLKIQPAKLEDSAVYLCASSRTGGVAFFGQGTRLTVV.

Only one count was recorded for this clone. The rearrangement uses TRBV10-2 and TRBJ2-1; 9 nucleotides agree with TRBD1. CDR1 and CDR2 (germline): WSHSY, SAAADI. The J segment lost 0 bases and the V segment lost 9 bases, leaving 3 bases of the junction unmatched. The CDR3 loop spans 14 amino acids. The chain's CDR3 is CASQTGGSYNEQFF. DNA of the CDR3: TGCGCCAGTCAGACAGGGGGCTCCTACAATGAGCAGTTCTTC.

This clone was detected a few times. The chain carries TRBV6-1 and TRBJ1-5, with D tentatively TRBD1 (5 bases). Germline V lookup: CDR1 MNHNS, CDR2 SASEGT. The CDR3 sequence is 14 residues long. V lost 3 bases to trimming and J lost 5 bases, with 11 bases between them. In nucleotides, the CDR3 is TGTGCCAGCAGTGAGCAGGGAGGGGATCAGCCCCAGCATTTT. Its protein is CASSEQGGDQPQHF.

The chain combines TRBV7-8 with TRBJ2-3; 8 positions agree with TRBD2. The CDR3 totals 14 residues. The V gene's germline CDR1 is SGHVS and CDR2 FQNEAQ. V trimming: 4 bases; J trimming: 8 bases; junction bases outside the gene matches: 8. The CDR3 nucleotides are TGTGCCAGCAGCTCCACTAGCGGACCAGGTACGCAGTATTTT. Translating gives CASSSTSGPGTQYF.

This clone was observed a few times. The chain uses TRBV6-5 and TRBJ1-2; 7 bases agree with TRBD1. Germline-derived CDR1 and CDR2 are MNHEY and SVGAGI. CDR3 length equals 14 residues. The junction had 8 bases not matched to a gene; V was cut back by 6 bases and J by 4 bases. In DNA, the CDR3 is TGTGCCAGCAGGCCCCCGGGACAGAGCTATGGCTACACCTTC. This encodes CASRPPGQSYGYTF.

CDR3 sequence: CASSPLAAARTEAFF. CDR3 DNA: TGCGCCAGCAGCCCCTTAGCGGCAGCAAGGACTGAAGCTTTCTTT. The rearrangement uses TRBV5-1 and TRBJ1-1; D is undetermined. The CDR3 sequence is 15 residues long. Germline CDR1 reads SGHRS; CDR2 reads YFSETQ. Between the trimmed V and J ends, which lost 4 bases and 5 bases, there was a span of 18 bases.

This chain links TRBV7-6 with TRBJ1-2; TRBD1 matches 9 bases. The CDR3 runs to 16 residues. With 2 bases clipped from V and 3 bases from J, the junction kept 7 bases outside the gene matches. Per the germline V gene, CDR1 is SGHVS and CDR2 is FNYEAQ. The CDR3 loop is CASSLISTGGDYGYTF. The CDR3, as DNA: TGTGCCAGCAGCTTAATTTCAACAGGGGGCGACTATGGCTACACCTTC.

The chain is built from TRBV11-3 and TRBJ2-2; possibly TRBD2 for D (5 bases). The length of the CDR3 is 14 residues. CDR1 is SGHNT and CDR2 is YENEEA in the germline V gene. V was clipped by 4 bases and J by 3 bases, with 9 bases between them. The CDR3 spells CASSSGVYTGELFF. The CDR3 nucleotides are TGTGCCAGCAGCTCCGGGGTGTACACCGGGGAGCTGTTTTTT.

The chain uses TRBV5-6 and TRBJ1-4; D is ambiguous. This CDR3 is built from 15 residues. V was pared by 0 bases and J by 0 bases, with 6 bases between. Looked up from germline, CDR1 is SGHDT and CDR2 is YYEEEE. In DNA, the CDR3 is TGTGCCAGCAGCTTGGCGGGGTCAACTAATGAAAAACTGTTTTTT. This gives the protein CASSLAGSTNEKLFF.

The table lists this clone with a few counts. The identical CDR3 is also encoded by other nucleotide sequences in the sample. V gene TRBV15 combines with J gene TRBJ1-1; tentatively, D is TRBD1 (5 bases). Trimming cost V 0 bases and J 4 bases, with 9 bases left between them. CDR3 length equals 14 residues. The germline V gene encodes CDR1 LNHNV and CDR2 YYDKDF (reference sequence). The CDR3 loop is CATSRDRGGTEAFF. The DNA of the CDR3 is TGTGCCACCAGCAGAGACCGGGGGGGCACTGAAGCTTTCTTT.

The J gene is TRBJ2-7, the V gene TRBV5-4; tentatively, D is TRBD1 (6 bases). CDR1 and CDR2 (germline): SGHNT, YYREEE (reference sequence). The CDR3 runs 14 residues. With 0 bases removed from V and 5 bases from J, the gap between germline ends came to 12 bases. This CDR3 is CASSLGAGDNEQYF. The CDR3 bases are TGTGCCAGCAGCTTGGGCGCAGGGGATAACGAGCAGTACTTC. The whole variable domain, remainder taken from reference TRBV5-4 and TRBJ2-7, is ETGVTQSPTHLIKTRGQQVTLRCSSQSGHNTVSWYQQALGQGPQFIFQYYREEENGRGNFPPRFSGLQFPNYSSELNVNALELDDSALYLCASSLGAGDNEQYFGPGTRLTVT.

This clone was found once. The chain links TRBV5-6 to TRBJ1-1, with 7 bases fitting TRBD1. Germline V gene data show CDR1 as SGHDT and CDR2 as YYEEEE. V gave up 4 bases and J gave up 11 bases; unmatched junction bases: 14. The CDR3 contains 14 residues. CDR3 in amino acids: CASSPPDRPQTAFF. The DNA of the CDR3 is TGTGCCAGCAGCCCACCGGACAGGCCTCAGACGGCTTTCTTT.

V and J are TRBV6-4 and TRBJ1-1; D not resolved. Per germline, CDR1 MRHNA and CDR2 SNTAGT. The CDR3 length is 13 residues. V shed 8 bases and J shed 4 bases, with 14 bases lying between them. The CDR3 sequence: CASREGRSTEAFF. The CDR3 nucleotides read TGTGCCAGCCGGGAGGGCCGGAGCACTGAAGCTTTCTTT.

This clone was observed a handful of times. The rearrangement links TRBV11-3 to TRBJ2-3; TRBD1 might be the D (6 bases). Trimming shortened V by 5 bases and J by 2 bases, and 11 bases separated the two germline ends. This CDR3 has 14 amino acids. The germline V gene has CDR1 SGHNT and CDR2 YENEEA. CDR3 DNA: TGTGCCAGCAGCCCGGGACAATCCACAGATACGCAGTATTTT. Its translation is CASSPGQSTDTQYF.

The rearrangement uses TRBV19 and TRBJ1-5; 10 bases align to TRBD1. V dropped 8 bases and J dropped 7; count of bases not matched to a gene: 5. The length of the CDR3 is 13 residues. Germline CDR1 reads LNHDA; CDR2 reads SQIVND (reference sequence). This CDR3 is CASGGQGLQPQHF. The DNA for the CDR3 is TGTGCCAGTGGGGGACAGGGGCTCCAGCCCCAGCATTTT.

CDR3 in amino acids: CASSPRTSGGSTDTQYF. In DNA form, the CDR3 reads TGTGCCAGCAGCCCACGGACTAGCGGGGGATCCACAGATACGCAGTATTTT. The chain employs TRBV7-9 and TRBJ2-3; TRBD2 aligns across 13 bases. Trimming at V came to 5 bases and at J to 2 bases, leaving 7 bases not matched to a gene. CDR3 length equals 17 residues. CDR1 is SEHNR and CDR2 is FQNEAQ in the germline V gene (reference sequence). Filled out from reference TRBV7-9 and TRBJ2-3, the complete variable domain reads DTGVSQNPRHKITKRGQNVTFRCDPISEHNRLYWYRQTLGQGPEFLTYFQNEAQLEKSRLLSDRFSAERPKGSFSTLEIQRTEQGDSAMYLCASSPRTSGGSTDTQYFGPGTRLTVL.